A selection of T cell receptor beta chains follows, all from one sample in a study of blood T cell repertoires in COVID-19. Some clones are missing from TCRdb's copy, which holds only in-frame ones; the method was immunoSEQ multiplex PCR. The sample comprises a few hundred thousand clones, around 80% of which are singletons, and about 1.2% rests with the top ten. Sequenced material: peripheral blood. These receptors all come from a woman aged 50 to 60 with acute or convalescent COVID-19. CDR3s include the opening cysteine and the closing phenylalanine or tryptophan. Each record gives: J gene, D gene, CDR3 length, V gene, CDR3 protein, CDR3 DNA. D genes are given only for firm matches.

J: TRBJ1-1; D: TRBD1; length: 15; V: TRBV19; CDR3: CASSMQGAGKTEAFF; DNA: TGTGCCAGTAGTATGCAGGGGGCAGGTAAAACTGAAGCTTTCTTT
J: TRBJ1-1; D: -; length: 14; V: TRBV19; CDR3: CASSIRGEGTEAFF; DNA: TGTGCCAGTAGTATCAGGGGTGAGGGCACTGAAGCTTTCTTT
J: TRBJ1-6; D: TRBD1; length: 14; V: TRBV13; CDR3: CASSVTGVNSPLHF; DNA: TGTGCCAGCAGCGTGACAGGGGTCAATTCACCCCTCCACTTT
J: TRBJ2-4; D: TRBD2; length: 18; V: TRBV19; CDR3: CASSIRTSGSGGKNIQYF; DNA: TGTGCCAGTAGTATACGGACTAGCGGGAGTGGGGGCAAAAACATTCAGTACTTC
J: TRBJ2-2; D: -; length: 16; V: TRBV27; CDR3: CASSLSKAGSPGELFF; DNA: TGTGCCAGCAGTTTATCGAAGGCAGGGTCCCCCGGGGAGCTGTTTTTT
J: TRBJ2-5; D: TRBD1; length: 13; V: TRBV6-5; CDR3: CASKTTGGETQYF; DNA: TGTGCCAGCAAAACGACAGGGGGAGAGACCCAGTACTTC
J: TRBJ1-4; D: -; length: 14; V: TRBV18; CDR3: CASSPERANEKLFF; DNA: TGTGCCAGCTCCCCAGAGAGGGCTAATGAAAAACTGTTTTTT
J: TRBJ1-5; D: -; length: 14; V: TRBV2; CDR3: CASSEGGGLKPQHF; DNA: TGTGCCAGCAGTGAAGGCGGGGGTTTGAAGCCCCAGCATTTT
J: TRBJ2-2; D: TRBD2; length: 16; V: TRBV7-2; CDR3: CASSLVTSGATGELFF; DNA: TGTGCCAGCAGCTTAGTAACTAGCGGGGCAACCGGGGAGCTGTTTTTT
J: TRBJ1-4; D: -; length: 14; V: TRBV18; CDR3: CASSPPNRRQKLFF; DNA: TGTGCCAGCTCACCACCGAACAGGAGACAAAAACTGTTTTTT
J: TRBJ1-2; D: -; length: 15; V: TRBV18; CDR3: CASSPRLGGDYGYTF; DNA: TGTGCCAGCTCACCCCGTTTGGGGGGGGACTATGGCTACACCTTC
J: TRBJ2-7; D: -; length: 13; V: TRBV6-5; CDR3: CASSKDGTYEQYF; DNA: TGTGCCAGCAGTAAGGACGGGACCTACGAGCAGTACTTC
J: TRBJ1-2; D: TRBD1; length: 18; V: TRBV30; CDR3: CAWTVTWMDRSMNYGYTF; DNA: TGTGCCTGGACGGTAACGTGGATGGACAGGTCAATGAACTATGGCTACACCTTC
J: TRBJ2-5; D: TRBD2; length: 11; V: TRBV30; CDR3: CAWRLAETQYF; DNA: TGTGCCTGGAGACTAGCGGAGACCCAGTACTTC
J: TRBJ1-3; D: TRBD1; length: 17; V: TRBV4-1; CDR3: CASSPSVWDRAGNTIYF; DNA: TGCGCCAGCAGCCCTAGTGTGTGGGACAGGGCCGGAAACACCATATATTTT
J: TRBJ1-4; D: TRBD1; length: 15; V: TRBV18; CDR3: CASSPQTGGREKLFF; DNA: TGTGCCAGCTCACCACAAACAGGGGGCCGGGAAAAACTGTTTTTT